The 13 T cell receptor beta chains presented below share a single source sample, sequenced in a study of early T cells in non-severe SARS-CoV-2 infection. Each CDR3 protein is one row after TCRdb ran MiXCR on the 5' RACE reads. In the table there are roughly 56,000 distinct CDR3 sequences, less than 15% of which are singletons. Sequenced material: whole blood, taken at baseline. These receptors all stem from an adult who was a healthcare worker with PCR-confirmed SARS-CoV-2 infection or an uninfected control (not recorded which).

In this sample, this clonotype turned up a few times. The V gene is TRBV11-2, the J gene TRBJ1-2, with TRBD1 as a possible D gene (6 bases). Trimming pared 7 bases from V and 6 bases from J, leaving 15 bases between. The germline gives CDR1 SGHAT, CDR2 FQNNGV. The CDR3 is 13 amino acids. The CDR3 DNA is TGTGCCAGCACGACTGGGGGGCGTCATGGCTACACCTTC. This gives the protein CASTTGGRHGYTF.

The V call is TRBV4-2, the J call TRBJ2-7; 11 bases match TRBD2. This CDR3 is 17 amino acids long. The junction had 5 bases not matched to a gene; V was cut back by 1 base and J by 0 bases. In germline, CDR1 is LGHNA, CDR2 YNFKEQ. The CDR3: CASSQVQTSGTSYEQYF. The DNA for the CDR3 is TGTGCCAGCAGCCAAGTGCAGACTAGCGGGACCTCCTACGAGCAGTACTTC.

The chain employs TRBV6-1 and TRBJ2-2, with TRBD2 identical over 8 bases. The germline gives CDR1 MNHNS, CDR2 SASEGT. Trimming cost V 4 bases and J 3 bases; bases outside gene matches: 1. The CDR3 has 14 amino acids. CDR3 residues: CASSVLADTGELFF. CDR3 coding DNA: TGTGCCAGCAGTGTACTAGCGGACACCGGGGAGCTGTTTTTT.

There are a few counts of this clonotype. CDR3 in amino acids: CASRPYRTDRPSYEQYF. In nucleotides, the CDR3 is TGTGCCAGCAGACCATACCGAACGGACCGCCCCTCCTACGAGCAGTACTTC. The chain recombines TRBV6-2 or TRBV6-3 with TRBJ2-7; D unresolved. Germline V CDR1 and CDR2: MNHEY, SVGEGT. The V end was cut by 6 bases, the J end by 0 bases, with 21 bases between. This CDR3 is built from 17 residues.

The CDR3 DNA reads TGTGCCAGCAGCTCCTGGACAGGAAGGGGCTATGGCTACACCTTC. This encodes CASSSWTGRGYGYTF. The chain links TRBV7-2 to TRBJ1-2; 7 nucleotides agree with TRBD1. CDR1 is SGHTA and CDR2 is FQGNSA in the germline V gene. This CDR3 has 15 amino acids. V lost 4 bases and J lost 4; bases outside the gene matches: 9.

The sample holds a few counts of this clonotype. The J gene is TRBJ2-2, the V gene TRBV6-2 or TRBV6-3; a weak D match, TRBD2 (6 bases). The ends were cut back, 0 bases at V and 2 bases at J, with 7 bases in the middle. CDR3 length: 15 amino acids. CDR1 is MNHEY, CDR2 SVGEGT, per germline. The CDR3 here is CASSYSDYNTGELFF. The DNA of the CDR3 is TGTGCCAGCAGTTACTCGGACTACAACACCGGGGAGCTGTTTTTT.

The chain carries TRBV29-1 and TRBJ2-6; a possible D gene is TRBD2 (7 bases). Trimming pared 4 bases from V and 0 bases from J, leaving 13 bases between. Germline CDR1 SQVTM, CDR2 ANQGSEA. The CDR3 covers 16 residues. In DNA, the CDR3 is TGCAGCGTTGGCGGGGGACACTTCTCTGGGGCCAACGTCCTGACTTTC. Translating it yields CSVGGGHFSGANVLTF.

The chain recombines TRBV5-1 with TRBJ2-7; tentatively, D is TRBD1 or TRBD2 (5 bases each). Germline lookup yields CDR1 SGHRS and CDR2 YFSETQ. V was trimmed by 1 base and J by 9 bases, leaving 20 bases between them. This CDR3 has 15 amino acids. The CDR3 sequence: CASSLSNGWGNGQYF. For the CDR3, the DNA is TGCGCCAGCAGCTTGTCGAACGGTTGGGGGAACGGGCAGTACTTC. The entire variable domain, with the rest obtained from reference TRBV5-1 and TRBJ2-7, is as follows: KAGVTQTPRYLIKTRGQQVTLSCSPISGHRSVSWYQQTPGQGLQFLFEYFSETQRNKGNFPGRFSGRQFSNSRSEMNVSTLELGDSALYLCASSLSNGWGNGQYFGPGTRLTVT.

This chain uses TRBV6-1 with TRBJ1-1, with 7 bases fitting TRBD1. Germline CDR1 and CDR2: MNHNS and SASEGT. The length of the CDR3 is 15 residues. V shed 8 bases and J 1 base; nucleotides not matched to a gene: 10. The CDR3 is CASLSGGTANTEAFF. The CDR3 DNA reads TGTGCCAGCCTATCCGGAGGGACAGCGAACACTGAAGCTTTCTTT.

This clonotype was recorded a few times. V is TRBV6-6 and J is TRBJ2-7; 8 bases fit TRBD2. CDR3 length equals 19 residues. The V and J ends lost 0 bases and 3 bases, in that order; junction bases with no gene match: 16. Germline values: CDR1 MNHNY, CDR2 SVGAGI (reference sequence). The CDR3 loop reads CASSYSAKTPSGGGYEQYF. In nucleotides, the CDR3 is TGTGCCAGCAGTTACTCGGCAAAGACGCCGTCCGGGGGGGGCTACGAGCAGTACTTC.

The V and J genes are TRBV7-8 and TRBJ1-1; D call uncertain. Germline V CDR1 and CDR2: SGHVS, FQNEAQ. CDR3 length equals 11 residues. V was trimmed by 5 bases and J by 8 bases, leaving 9 bases between them. The CDR3 DNA is TGTGCCAGCAGCCCAGGCCCCGAAGCTTTCTTT. Residues: CASSPGPEAFF.

This clonotype showed up many times. The J gene is TRBJ2-7, the V gene TRBV7-9, with D possibly TRBD1 on 5 matching bases. This CDR3 is built from 15 residues. The germline V and J ends were trimmed by 3 bases and 6 bases, with 18 bases remaining between them. The germline V gene has CDR1 SEHNR and CDR2 FQNEAQ (reference sequence). CDR3 nucleotides: TGTGCCAGCAGCTTGGAAGGGGCCTACAGGTCCGAGCAGTACTTC. As protein: CASSLEGAYRSEQYF.

This clonotype was seen more than once but under ten times. J is TRBJ2-7 and V is TRBV28; D remains ambiguous. Germline V lookup: CDR1 MDHEN, CDR2 SYDVKM. The CDR3 runs to 12 residues. Trimming stripped 3 bases from V and 7 bases from J, with 10 bases between. The CDR3 DNA reads as TGTGCCAGCAGTTTTCATCCTGGGGAGCAGTACTTC. It is translated as CASSFHPGEQYF.